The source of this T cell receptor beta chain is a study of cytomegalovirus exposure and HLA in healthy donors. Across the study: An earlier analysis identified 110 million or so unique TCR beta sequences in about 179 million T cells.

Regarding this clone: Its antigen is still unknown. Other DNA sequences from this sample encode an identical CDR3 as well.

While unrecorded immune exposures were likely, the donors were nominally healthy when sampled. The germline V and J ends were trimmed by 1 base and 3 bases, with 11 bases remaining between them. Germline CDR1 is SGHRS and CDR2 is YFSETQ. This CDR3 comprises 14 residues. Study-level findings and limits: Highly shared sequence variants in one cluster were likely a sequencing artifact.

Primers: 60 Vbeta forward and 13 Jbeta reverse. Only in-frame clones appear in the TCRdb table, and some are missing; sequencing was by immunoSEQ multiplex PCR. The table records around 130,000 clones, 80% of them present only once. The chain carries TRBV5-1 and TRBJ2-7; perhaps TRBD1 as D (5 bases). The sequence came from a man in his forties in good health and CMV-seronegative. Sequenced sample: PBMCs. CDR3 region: CASSLQGSGYEQYF. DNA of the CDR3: TGCGCCAGCAGCTTGCAGGGCTCCGGCTACGAGCAGTACTTC.